What follows describes a single T cell receptor beta chain. Its antigen is still unknown. The CDR3 runs to 13 residues. V was trimmed by 4 bases and J by 5 bases, leaving 14 bases between them. Germline lookup yields CDR1 SQVTM and CDR2 ANQGSEA. This table comes from immunoSEQ multiplex PCR, and its TCRdb copy is limited to in-frame clones, with some not included. The data contain 98,000 or so clones, roughly 84% of them seen just once; the ten biggest clones take up approximately 3%. The sample originates from a study of cytomegalovirus exposure and HLA in healthy donors. Study-level information: The approximately 120 validation repertoires were reported in a later analysis to have been generated on the same platform as the 666 first-cohort repertoires.

Study results and caveats: The study found most TCR sequences rare, yet found some public TCRs in many donors. In vitro checks showed that three CMV-associated chains really do target CMV antigens.

The sample was PBMCs. The chain joins TRBV29-1 to TRBJ2-5; D is ambiguous. The clonotype was recovered from a woman aged 18-29 years in good health and CMV-seronegative. The CDR3, as DNA: TGCAGCGTTGTAGAGGCGGTCGGGGAGACCCAGTACTTC. It encodes CSVVEAVGETQYF.